The source of this T cell receptor beta chain is a study of Ad26.COV2.S vaccination and SARS-CoV-2 variants. Across the whole study: As a participant in COV1001, the donor was in the Ad26.COV2.S trial arm.

Treatment given: 19 received Ad26.COV2.S at low or high dose, single or two shots; about 5 received placebo; per-sample allocation not given. Samples were taken on day 63 after the first vaccine or placebo injection. The study used a vaccine consisting of an Ad26 vector that expressed Wuhan-strain SARS-CoV-2 spike. Study-wide points: Spike-specific TCR breadth ran higher among vaccine recipients than placebo recipients. CD8+ and CD4+ T cells specific for spike reportedly responded with substantial breadth after vaccination.

The CDR3 sequence is 14 residues long. V was clipped by 4 bases and J by 2 bases; unmatched bases: 1. In germline, CDR1 is SGHNT, CDR2 YYREEE (reference sequence). Note on this clone: The antigen remains unidentified. The sample contains more than one DNA sequence encoding this CDR3.

Only in-frame clones appear in the TCRdb table, and some are missing; sequencing was by immunoSEQ multiplex PCR. The sample includes 400,000 to 450,000 clones, approximately 90% of them seen just once. V is TRBV5-4 and J is TRBJ1-2; 11 bases are a match to TRBD1. The sample here was peripheral blood, taken in a trial of Ad26.COV2.S vaccine versus placebo. This clonotype was sampled from a person aged 18-65 years who received the Ad26.COV2.S COVID-19 vaccine or a placebo. The CDR3 region is CASSRDRGNYGYTF. In DNA form, the CDR3 reads TGTGCCAGCAGCCGGGACAGGGGGAACTATGGCTACACCTTC.